This entry describes one T cell receptor beta chain. The antigen is unknown. Sequencing was performed with immunoSEQ multiplex PCR; in TCRdb, only in-frame clones are kept and a portion is missing. This sample carries 30,000 to 35,000 clones, just over 90% of them seen once, and the ten largest clones take about 2.2%. The CDR3 length is 13 residues. Germline assignment: CDR1 LNHDA and CDR2 SQIVND (reference sequence). Trimming pared 0 bases from V and 4 bases from J, leaving 7 bases between. These data belong to a study of T cells in tuberculosis. General study findings and limits: Smaller alpha distances in active tuberculosis partly reflected shorter CDR3-alpha lengths.

The receptor was derived from a donor aged 10-29 years with latent tuberculosis or without tuberculosis infection. Sequenced input: PBMCs. The genes are TRBV19 and TRBJ2-7; D possibly corresponds to TRBD2 (5 bases). CDR3 nucleotides: TGTGCCAGTAGTATAGATTCGGGGTACGAGCAGTACTTC. This codes for CASSIDSGYEQYF.